This T cell receptor (beta chain) was captured by sequencing in a study of T cells after yellow fever vaccination. The wider study: With SMART-Seq v4 Ultra Low Input, the fractions containing low cell numbers were prepared. Study-level results: Contaminating bulk clonotypes could be abundant in FACS-sorted repertoires. The secondary response was weaker but peaked faster, day 5 versus 15.

This clonotype has a handful of counts. Its antigen is unknown. TCR cDNA was made by 5'RACE template switching, adding a universal primer site and UMIs. TCRdb fed the 5' RACE reads into MiXCR, producing one record per CDR3 protein. The sample shows about 360,000 distinct CDR3 sequences, about 6.2% of them seen only once. V lost 8 bases, J lost 5 bases, and 9 bases stayed unmatched. The CDR3 consists of 15 residues. Per the germline V gene, CDR1 is SGHVS and CDR2 is FQNEAQ. The rearrangement links TRBV7-8 to TRBJ2-2; TRBD1 aligns across 9 bases. Here the sequenced sample was PBMCs, taken 5 days after the yellow fever booster vaccination. The receptor was isolated from a young man who received the YFV17D yellow fever vaccine. Written as DNA, the CDR3 is TGTGCCAGCCTGCCGACAGGGGGTAATACCGGGGAGCTGTTTTTT. Translation: CASLPTGGNTGELFF.